The following is a T cell receptor beta chain sequence with its context. These data belong to a study of shared clonotypes between healthy human individuals. The germline CDR1 and CDR2 sequences are MDHEN and SYDVKM. The V gene lost 5 bases and the J gene lost 8 bases, with 18 bases spanning the gap. The CDR3 consists of 14 residues. The assay was immunoSEQ multiplex PCR, and TCRdb's table has in-frame clones only and misses some. The top ten clones hold approximately 12% of a sample with under 600,000 clones, roughly four fifths of them seen once. The sequence came from a woman aged 40-49 years in good health. Some clones in this sample may be carry-over from other donors' samples. The sequenced sample was PBMCs. The V gene is TRBV28, the J gene TRBJ1-2; no clear D. The CDR3 sequence is CASSVGRRTWGYTF. The CDR3 bases are TGTGCCAGCAGTGTCGGACGGAGGACCTGGGGCTACACCTTC.